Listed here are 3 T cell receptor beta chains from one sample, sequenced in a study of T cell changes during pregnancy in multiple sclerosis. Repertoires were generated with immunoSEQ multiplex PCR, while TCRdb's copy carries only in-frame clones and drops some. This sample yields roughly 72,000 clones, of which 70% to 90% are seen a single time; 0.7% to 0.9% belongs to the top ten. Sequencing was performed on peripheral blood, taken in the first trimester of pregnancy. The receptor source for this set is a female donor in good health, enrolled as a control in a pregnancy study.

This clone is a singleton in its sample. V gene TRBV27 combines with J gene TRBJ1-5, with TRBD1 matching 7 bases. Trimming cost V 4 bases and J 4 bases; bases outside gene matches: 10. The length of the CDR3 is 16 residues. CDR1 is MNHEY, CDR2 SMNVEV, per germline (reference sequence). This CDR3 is CASSSPTGKGNQPQHF. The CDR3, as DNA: TGTGCCAGCAGTTCCCCGACAGGGAAAGGGAATCAGCCCCAGCATTTT.

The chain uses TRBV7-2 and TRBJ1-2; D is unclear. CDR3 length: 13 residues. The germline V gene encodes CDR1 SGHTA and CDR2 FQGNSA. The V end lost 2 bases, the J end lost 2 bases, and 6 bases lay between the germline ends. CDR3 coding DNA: TGTGCCAGCAGCTTAACACCGAACTATGGCTACACCTTC. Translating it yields CASSLTPNYGYTF.

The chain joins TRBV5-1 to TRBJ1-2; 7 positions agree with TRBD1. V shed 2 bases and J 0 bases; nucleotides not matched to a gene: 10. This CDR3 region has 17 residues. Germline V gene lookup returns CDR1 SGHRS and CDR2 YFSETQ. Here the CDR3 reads CASSLSYTGASNYGYTF. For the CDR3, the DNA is TGCGCCAGCAGCTTATCATACACAGGGGCTTCTAACTATGGCTACACCTTC.